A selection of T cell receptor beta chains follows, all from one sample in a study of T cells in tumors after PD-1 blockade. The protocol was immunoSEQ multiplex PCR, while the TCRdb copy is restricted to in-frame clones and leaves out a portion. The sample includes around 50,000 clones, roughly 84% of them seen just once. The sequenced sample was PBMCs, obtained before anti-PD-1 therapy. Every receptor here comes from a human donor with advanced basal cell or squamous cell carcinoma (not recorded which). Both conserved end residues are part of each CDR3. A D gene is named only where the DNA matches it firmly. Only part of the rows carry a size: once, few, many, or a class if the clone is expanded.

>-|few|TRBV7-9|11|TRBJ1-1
TGTGCCAGCAAACAGGGATCTGAAGCTTTCTTT
CASKQGSEAFF
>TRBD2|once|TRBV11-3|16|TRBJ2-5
TGTGCCAGCAGCTTACTAGCGGGAGGGGTAGCAGAGACCCAGTACTTC
CASSLLAGGVAETQYF
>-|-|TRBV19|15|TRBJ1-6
TGTGCCAGTAGTAGTACGTTCGGGGCCAATTCACCCCTCCACTTT
CASSSTFGANSPLHF
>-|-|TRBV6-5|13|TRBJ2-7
TGTGCCAGCAGCCGTCTGGACGCCTACGAGCAGTACTTC
CASSRLDAYEQYF
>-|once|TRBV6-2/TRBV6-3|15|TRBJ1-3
TGTGCCAGCAGTTTACCGCGGGGAGCCGGAAACACCATATATTTT
CASSLPRGAGNTIYF
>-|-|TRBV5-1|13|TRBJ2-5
TGCGCCAGCAGCTTGAATGTGGGGGAGACCCAGTACTTC
CASSLNVGETQYF
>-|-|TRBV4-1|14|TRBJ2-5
TGCGCCAGCAGCCAAGATCCGGTCCAAGAGACCCAGTACTTC
CASSQDPVQETQYF
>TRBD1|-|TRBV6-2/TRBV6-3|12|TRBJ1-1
TGTGCCAGCAGTGGATGGGACAGTGAAGCTTTCTTT
CASSGWDSEAFF
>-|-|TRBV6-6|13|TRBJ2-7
TGTGCCAGCAGCCTACAAGGATCCTACGAGCAGTACTTC
CASSLQGSYEQYF
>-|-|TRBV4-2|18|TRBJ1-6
TGTGCCAGCAGCCAAGAACCGGTACAGCCACATTCAGTTTCACCCCTCCACTTT
CASSQEPVQPHSVSPLHF
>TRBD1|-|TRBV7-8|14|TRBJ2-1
TGTGCCAGCAGCCGTGGACAGGGTTCAAGGGAGCAGTTCTTC
CASSRGQGSREQFF
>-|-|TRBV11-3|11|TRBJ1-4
TGTGCCAGCAGCCCTCCCGAAAAACTGTTTTTT
CASSPPEKLFF
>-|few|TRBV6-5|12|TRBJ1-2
TGTGCCAGCAGTTACTCGCAGGGCAGCTACACCTTC
CASSYSQGSYTF
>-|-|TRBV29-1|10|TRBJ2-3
TGCAGCGAAGGGGACGATACGCAGTATTTT
CSEGDDTQYF
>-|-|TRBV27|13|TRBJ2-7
TGTGCCAGCAGTTTAAAGATGAGCTACGAGCAGTACTTC
CASSLKMSYEQYF
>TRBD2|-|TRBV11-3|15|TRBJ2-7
TGTGCCAGCAGCTCGCGACTAGCGGGCCCCTACGAGCAGTACTTC
CASSSRLAGPYEQYF
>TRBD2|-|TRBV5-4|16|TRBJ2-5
TGTGCCACCGCGGGCGGGGGGGCCCCGAGCAAAGAGACCCAGTACTTC
CATAGGGAPSKETQYF
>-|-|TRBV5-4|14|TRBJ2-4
TGTGCCAGCAGTTCCGGACAGAGCAAAAACATTCAGTACTTC
CASSSGQSKNIQYF
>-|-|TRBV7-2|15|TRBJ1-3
TGTGCCAGCAGCTTCATCGGAGCCGCTGGAAACACCATATATTTT
CASSFIGAAGNTIYF
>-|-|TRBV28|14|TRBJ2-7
TGTGCCAGCAGTAAAAGGGGCAGGGCACACGAGCAGTACTTC
CASSKRGRAHEQYF
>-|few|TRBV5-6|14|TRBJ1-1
TGTGCCAGCAACCTCGGACAGCTGAACACTGAAGCTTTCTTT
CASNLGQLNTEAFF
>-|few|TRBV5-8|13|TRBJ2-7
TGTGCCAGCCTGGGAGATCTGGCGCTCGAGCAGTACTTC
CASLGDLALEQYF
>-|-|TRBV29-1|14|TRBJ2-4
TGCAGCGTTACGGGGGGCGAATCGATAAACATTCAGTACTTC
CSVTGGESINIQYF
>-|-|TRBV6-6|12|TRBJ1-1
TGTGCCAGCAGCCACGGGAGGGAGCAAGCTTTCTTT
CASSHGREQAFF
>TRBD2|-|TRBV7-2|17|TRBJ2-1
TGTGCCAGCAGTCCAACCCCAGGACTAGCGGCCTACAATGAGCAGTTCTTC
CASSPTPGLAAYNEQFF
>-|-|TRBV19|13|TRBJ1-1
TGTGCCAGTAGTATAACTGGGGATACTGAAGCTTTCTTT
CASSITGDTEAFF
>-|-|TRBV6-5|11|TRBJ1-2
TGTGCCAGCAGCGCGATGGGGGGCTACACCTTC
CASSAMGGYTF
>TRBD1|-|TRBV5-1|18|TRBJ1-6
TGCGCCAGCAGCTTGAGCCGCCGGACAGGGGGCGCGAATTCACCCCTCCACTTT
CASSLSRRTGGANSPLHF
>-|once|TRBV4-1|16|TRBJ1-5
TGCGCCAGCAGCCAAGATTCCCCAGCCGCCAATCAGCCCCAGCATTTT
CASSQDSPAANQPQHF
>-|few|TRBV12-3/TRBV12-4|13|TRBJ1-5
TGTGCCAGCAGTTTAGACAGATATCAGCCCCAGCATTTT
CASSLDRYQPQHF
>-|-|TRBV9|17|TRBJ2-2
TGTGCCAGCAGCGTAGCTCAGGGGATCGCGAACACCGGGGAGCTGTTTTTT
CASSVAQGIANTGELFF
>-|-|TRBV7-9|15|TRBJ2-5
TGTGCCAGCAAGTACGGAGCCCTCGCCCAAGAGACCCAGTACTTC
CASKYGALAQETQYF
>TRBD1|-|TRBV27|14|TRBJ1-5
TGTGCCAGCAGTTTATCGGGGACAGCACGGCCCCAGCATTTT
CASSLSGTARPQHF
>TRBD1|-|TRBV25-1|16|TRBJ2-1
TGTGCCAGCAGTGACCCGACAGGGCTCTCCTACAATGAGCAGTTCTTC
CASSDPTGLSYNEQFF
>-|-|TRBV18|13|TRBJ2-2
TGTGCCACCCCCGAGGGGTCCGCCGGGGAGCTGTTTTTT
CATPEGSAGELFF
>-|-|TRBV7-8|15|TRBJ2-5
TGTGCCAGCAGCTTAGGAAACAGCCAGCGAGAGACCCAGTACTTC
CASSLGNSQRETQYF
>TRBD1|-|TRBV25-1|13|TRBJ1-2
TGTGCCAGCTCTCAGGGGGCGGACTATGGCTACACCTTC
CASSQGADYGYTF